These 32 T cell receptor beta chains were all obtained from the same sample, sequenced in a study of blood T cell repertoires in COVID-19. TCRdb's copy holds only in-frame clones and misses some; the assay was immunoSEQ multiplex PCR. The repertoire has under 300,000 clones, 80% to 85% of them found once; the top ten carry roughly 3.1%. The material sequenced was PBMCs or T cells enriched from blood (not recorded which). The receptors shown here come from a man between 50 and 59 years old who had recovered from COVID-19.

This chain connects TRBV9 to TRBJ1-4; 8 bases agree with TRBD1. Germline V gene sequence: CDR1 SGDLS, CDR2 YYNGEE. This CDR3 is built from 17 residues. The V and J ends lost 0 bases and 6 bases, in that order; junction bases with no gene match: 10. The CDR3 sequence: CASSVATGQAVHEKLFF. The CDR3 nucleotides read TGTGCCAGCAGCGTAGCTACGGGACAGGCGGTTCATGAAAAACTGTTTTTT.

The CDR3 here is CASSFGQGLHPLHF. CDR3 nucleotides: TGTGCCAGCAGTTTTGGACAGGGCCTGCACCCCCTCCACTTT. The genes are TRBV6-1 and TRBJ1-6, with 8 bases identical to TRBD1. V shed 5 bases and J 13 bases; nucleotides not matched to a gene: 10. The CDR3 runs to 14 residues. CDR1 MNHNS and CDR2 SASEGT come from the germline V gene.

The chain combines TRBV21-1 with TRBJ2-7; whether TRBD1, the table's D call, matches the DNA was not checked. TRBV21-1 is annotated as a pseudogene. The CDR3 runs 13 residues. In DNA, the CDR3 is TGTGCCAGCAGCCCCCCGTTGGGGCACGAGCAGTACTTC. This codes for CASSPPLGHEQYF.

J is TRBJ1-2 and V is TRBV12-5; 10 positions match TRBD1. CDR1 is LGHNT, CDR2 FRNRAP, per germline. The CDR3 is 20 residues long. The J segment lost 0 bases and the V segment lost 0 bases, leaving 13 bases of the junction unmatched. The CDR3 protein is CASGLVQSGTGVLANYGYTF. The CDR3 coding sequence is TGTGCTAGTGGTTTGGTACAGTCTGGGACAGGGGTCTTAGCTAACTATGGCTACACCTTC.

This chain links TRBV11-3 with TRBJ1-4; perhaps TRBD1 as D (6 bases). Trimming shortened V by 6 bases and J by 7 bases, and 18 bases separated the two germline ends. This CDR3 is 15 amino acids long. Germline loops: CDR1 SGHNT, CDR2 YENEEA. The CDR3 here is CASSKVGGLSEKLFF. CDR3 in DNA: TGTGCCAGCAGTAAAGTCGGGGGGCTGAGTGAAAAACTGTTTTTT.

V is TRBV15 and J is TRBJ2-7, with D perhaps TRBD1 (6 bases). The CDR3 runs to 12 residues. V was clipped by 0 bases and J by 12 bases, with 12 bases between them. CDR1 LNHNV and CDR2 YYDKDF come from the germline V gene (reference sequence). In nucleotides, the CDR3 is TGTGCCACCAGCAGAGATCGTGGACAGCCGTACTTC. Translating it yields CATSRDRGQPYF.

The V call is TRBV27, the J call TRBJ2-1, with D unresolved. CDR1 and CDR2 from the germline V gene are MNHEY and SMNVEV (reference sequence). V gave up 8 bases and J gave up 14 bases, with 16 bases separating them. The CDR3 is 11 amino acids. In DNA form, the CDR3 reads TGTGCCAGCCAAGCTGAACCCGAAAAGTTCTTC. It specifies CASQAEPEKFF.

The V gene is TRBV10-2, the J gene TRBJ1-5; 8 nucleotides match TRBD1. V lost 7 bases to trimming and J lost 2 bases; unmatched junction nucleotides: 7. The V gene's germline CDR1 is WSHSY and CDR2 SAAADI. This CDR3 has 15 residues. In DNA, the CDR3 is TGCGCCAGCAAGCTTGAGGGACAGGGCAATCAGCCCCAGCATTTT. It is translated as CASKLEGQGNQPQHF.

The V and J genes are TRBV19 and TRBJ2-3; D is ambiguous. V shed 5 bases and J shed 3 bases, with 15 bases lying between them. The CDR3 runs to 15 residues. Germline values: CDR1 LNHDA, CDR2 SQIVND (reference sequence). CDR3 DNA: TGTGCCAGTAGTTTCCGAGATCTTCCAACAGATACGCAGTATTTT. Translation: CASSFRDLPTDTQYF.

The gene calls are TRBV30 and TRBJ1-2, with 9 bases lining up with TRBD1. The CDR3 has 18 residues. Unmatched junction bases numbered 11, after V lost 0 bases and J lost 0 bases. Germline V CDR1 and CDR2: GTSNPN, SVGIG (reference sequence). CDR3 sequence: CAWSVGWDRASANYGYTF. The CDR3 coding sequence is TGTGCCTGGAGTGTAGGCTGGGACAGGGCGAGTGCTAACTATGGCTACACCTTC.

This clone was counted once. This sequence joins TRBV5-6 and TRBJ1-2; 9 nucleotides match TRBD1. The CDR3 is 13 residues long. The V gene end was trimmed by 4 bases and the J gene end by 5 bases; junction bases not matched to a gene: 3. The germline gives CDR1 SGHDT, CDR2 YYEEEE. The CDR3 loop is CASSRQGVYGYTF. The DNA of the CDR3 is TGTGCCAGCAGCCGACAGGGGGTATATGGCTACACCTTC.

This clone has more than one count but fewer than ten. J is TRBJ1-6 and V is TRBV18; no definite D call. The CDR3 contains 16 residues. The germline CDR1 and CDR2 sequences are KGHSH and LQKENI. V was clipped by 3 bases and J by 7 bases, with 16 bases between them. CDR3 sequence: CASSPQRGYSNSPLHF. CDR3 nucleotides: TGTGCCAGCTCACCTCAAAGAGGGTATTCGAATTCACCCCTCCACTTT.

The chain uses TRBV6-5 and TRBJ2-5; D not resolved. This CDR3 spans 14 amino acids. The germline V gene encodes CDR1 MNHEY and CDR2 SVGAGI. V lost 2 bases and J 1 base, leaving 8 bases between the germline ends. CDR3 DNA sequence: TGTGCCAGCAGTTACCTAGGTGGCCAAGAGACCCAGTACTTC. This translates into CASSYLGGQETQYF.

In this sample, this clone turned up a few times. The chain combines TRBV7-3 with TRBJ2-2; D call uncertain. The length of the CDR3 is 16 residues. Germline V gene sequence: CDR1 SGHTA, CDR2 FQGTGA. The V end lost 9 bases, the J end lost 5 bases, and 22 bases lay between the germline ends. In nucleotides, the CDR3 is TGTGCCAGTGTTTCAGACCAGGTGAGACGGACCGGGGAGCTGTTTTTT. Encoded protein: CASVSDQVRRTGELFF.

The rearrangement joins TRBV18 to TRBJ2-2, with 10 bases aligning to TRBD1. Germline CDR1 and CDR2: KGHSH and LQKENI. Germline trimming cut 2 bases from V and 2 bases from J; bases unmatched to any gene: 5. This CDR3 region has 17 residues. Written as DNA, the CDR3 is TGTGCCAGCTCACCAACGACAGGGGGCGGTAACACCGGGGAGCTGTTTTTT. It translates to CASSPTTGGGNTGELFF.

The chain couples TRBV5-6 to TRBJ1-2, with no clear D. This CDR3 is 13 amino acids long. Trimming stripped 0 bases from V and 7 bases from J, with 10 bases between. Germline V CDR1 and CDR2: SGHDT, YYEEEE. In DNA, the CDR3 is TGTGCCAGCAGCTTGGGAGGTCCCCGTGGCTACACCTTC. Translated: CASSLGGPRGYTF.

The chain couples TRBV19 to TRBJ1-6, with 7 bases matching TRBD1. This CDR3 has 13 residues. Germline CDR1 and CDR2: LNHDA and SQIVND (reference sequence). After removal of 9 bases from V and 9 bases from J, the junction contained 8 bases not matched to a gene. CDR3 loop: CASKGAPGSPLHF. In nucleotides, the CDR3 is TGTGCCAGCAAGGGGGCGCCGGGTTCACCCCTCCACTTT.

Points on this clone: Other DNA sequences in this sample translate to the same CDR3. This chain joins TRBV7-3 and TRBJ2-5, with TRBD2 matching 7 bases. Germline loops: CDR1 SGHTA, CDR2 FQGTGA. CDR3 size: 14 residues. With 5 bases clipped from V and 1 base from J, the junction kept 4 bases outside the gene matches. The CDR3 loop is CASSQTGGQETQYF. In DNA, the CDR3 is TGTGCCAGCAGCCAGACGGGGGGCCAAGAGACCCAGTACTTC.

V and J are TRBV19 and TRBJ2-5; TRBD2 agrees at 15 bases. V was pared by 1 base and J by 3 bases, with 6 bases of the junction left unmatched. Germline V lookup: CDR1 LNHDA, CDR2 SQIVND (reference sequence). The CDR3 is 18 amino acids. CDR3 in DNA: TGTGCCAGTAGTATAGGGACTAGCGGGAGGGCGAACGAAGAGACCCAGTACTTC. Translation gives CASSIGTSGRANEETQYF. Drawing the rest from reference TRBV19 and TRBJ2-5, the complete variable domain is DGGITQSPKYLFRKEGQNVTLSCEQNLNHDAMYWYRQDPGQGLRLIYYSQIVNDFQKGDIAEGYSVSREKKESFPLTVTSAQKNPTAFYLCASSIGTSGRANEETQYFGPGTRLLVL.

This chain connects TRBV5-1 to TRBJ2-1, with a tentative D call TRBD1 (5 bases). The CDR3 contains 15 residues. Per germline, CDR1 SGHRS and CDR2 YFSETQ. V was trimmed by 4 bases and J by 4 bases, leaving 15 bases between them. CDR3: CASSPDSEVYNEQFF. The CDR3 DNA sequence: TGCGCCAGCAGCCCTGACAGTGAGGTGTACAATGAGCAGTTCTTC.

The J gene is TRBJ1-1, the V gene TRBV25-1; 7 positions agree with TRBD1. The CDR3 contains 14 residues. Losses at the gene ends were 6 bases for V and 1 base for J; bases not matched to a gene: 5. Germline CDR1 and CDR2: MGHDK and SYGVNS. CDR3 amino acids: CASRQTGPNTEAFF. CDR3 bases: TGTGCCAGCAGACAGACAGGGCCGAACACTGAAGCTTTCTTT. The full variable domain, with the rest looked up from reference TRBV25-1 and TRBJ1-1, is EADIYQTPRYLVIGTGKKITLECSQTMGHDKMYWYQQDPGMELHLIHYSYGVNSTEKGDLSSESTVSRIRTEHFPLTLESARPSHTSQYLCASRQTGPNTEAFFGQGTRLTVV.

This clone was counted a few times. This chain connects TRBV10-2 to TRBJ1-1; 11 bases are a match to TRBD1. V shed 8 bases and J 4 bases; nucleotides not matched to a gene: 6. This CDR3 is built from 14 residues. Germline V gene data show CDR1 as WSHSY and CDR2 as SAAADI. CDR3 nucleotide sequence: TGCGCCAGCGGCGGGACAGGGGGTCGCACTGAAGCTTTCTTT. As protein: CASGGTGGRTEAFF.

This clone was counted at least ten times. This chain links TRBV7-6 with TRBJ2-1, with 8 bases lining up with TRBD2. V lost 5 bases and J lost 0; bases outside the gene matches: 9. The CDR3 contains 17 residues. Germline V gene sequence: CDR1 SGHVS, CDR2 FNYEAQ. CDR3 protein: CASSPVGGASSYNEQFF. CDR3 DNA sequence: TGTGCCAGCAGCCCCGTCGGGGGGGCCAGCTCCTACAATGAGCAGTTCTTC.

There are a few counts of this clone. The rearrangement joins TRBV6-2 or TRBV6-3 to TRBJ1-5, with a tentative D call TRBD1 (5 bases). The V end lost 2 bases, the J end lost 4 bases, and 15 bases lay between the germline ends. This CDR3 has 16 amino acids. The germline V gene has CDR1 MNHEY and CDR2 SVGEGT. The CDR3 bases are TGTGCCAGCAGTTACATCGGAGGGGCCGCTAATCAGCCCCAGCATTTT. This encodes CASSYIGGAANQPQHF.

The J gene is TRBJ1-4, the V gene TRBV4-3; D perhaps matches TRBD1 (6 bases). Germline lookup yields CDR1 LGHNA and CDR2 YSLEER. Trimming left V 1 base short and J 5 bases short, with 11 bases between. The CDR3 length is 15 residues. The CDR3: CASSQGQGLNEKLFF. CDR3 nucleotides: TGCGCCAGCAGCCAAGGTCAGGGGCTAAATGAAAAACTGTTTTTT.

The chain is built from TRBV6-2 or TRBV6-3 and TRBJ1-1; 11 positions agree with TRBD1. The CDR3 sequence is 14 residues long. V shed 2 bases, J shed 7 bases, and the junction held 3 bases outside the gene matches. Germline CDR1 is MNHEY and CDR2 is SVGEGT. The CDR3, as DNA: TGTGCCAGCAGTTACGCGGGACAGGGGGATGAAGCTTTCTTT. As protein: CASSYAGQGDEAFF.

The rearrangement links TRBV15 to TRBJ2-7, with D tentatively TRBD2 (5 bases). The CDR3 is 13 residues long. V was cut by 1 base and J by 7 bases, with 11 bases left in between. The V gene's germline CDR1 is LNHNV and CDR2 YYDKDF (reference sequence). The CDR3 reads CATSRGPTGEQYF. The CDR3 region has the DNA TGTGCCACCAGCAGAGGACCGACGGGAGAGCAGTACTTC.

The V call is TRBV28, the J call TRBJ2-2, with 7 bases fitting TRBD2. The CDR3 is 17 amino acids. Trimming at V came to 7 bases and at J to 6 bases, leaving 17 bases not matched to a gene. Germline CDR1 MDHEN, CDR2 SYDVKM. In DNA form, the CDR3 reads TGTGCCAGCACCCCGGGGAGGGCTTCCCTGTGGCCCGGGGAGCTGTTTTTT. Encoded protein: CASTPGRASLWPGELFF.

The chain combines TRBV6-5 with TRBJ1-1; D may be TRBD1 (6 bases). This CDR3 spans 13 amino acids. CDR1 and CDR2 (germline): MNHEY, SVGAGI. The ends were cut back, 2 bases at V and 6 bases at J, with 10 bases in the middle. This CDR3 reads CASSYDRLSEAFF. The CDR3 DNA reads TGTGCCAGCAGTTACGACAGGCTCTCTGAAGCTTTCTTT.

This sequence joins TRBV6-1 and TRBJ1-5; D is undetermined. The CDR3 is made up of 15 amino acids. V gave up 3 bases and J gave up 0 bases, with 9 bases separating them. The germline CDR1 and CDR2 sequences are MNHNS and SASEGT. This CDR3 reads CASSDNRGSNQPQHF. Written as DNA, the CDR3 is TGTGCCAGCAGTGACAACCGCGGTAGCAATCAGCCCCAGCATTTT.

CDR3 coding DNA: TGTGCCAGCAGTGAACGGAGCGGAAGCACCGGGGAGCTGTTTTTT. Translated: CASSERSGSTGELFF. The chain is built from TRBV6-1 and TRBJ2-2; tentatively, D is TRBD2 (5 bases). The germline gives CDR1 MNHNS, CDR2 SASEGT. The CDR3 extends over 15 amino acids. V was shortened by 2 bases and J by 4 bases, with 11 bases between the two germline ends.

CDR3: CASSEGQGAKNIQYF. Written as DNA, the CDR3 is TGCGCCAGCAGTGAGGGACAGGGAGCCAAAAACATTCAGTACTTC. The chain uses TRBV10-1 and TRBJ2-4; 8 positions match TRBD1. J was trimmed by 0 bases and V by 2 bases; bases with no gene match: 0. This CDR3 has 15 amino acids. Germline V gene lookup returns CDR1 WNHNN and CDR2 SYGVQD (reference sequence).